This TCR beta chain appears in the sequencing data of a study of vaccination effects on CD4 cells after COVID-19. ViraFEST used viral peptide pools to expand antigen-specific CD4+ T cells before sequencing. The authors isolated CD4+ T cells after 10 days of culture. Participants were vaccinated with two doses of either the BNT162b2 or mRNA-1273 vaccine. A half-volume exchange with IL-2 medium occurred on days 3 and 7. Clones were read by immunoSEQ multiplex PCR, and TCRdb kept only the in-frame ones, dropping some. The sample lists about 24,000 clones, 60% to 80% occurring once. A single count supports this clone. Its antigen is still unknown. Germline V lookup: CDR1 GTSNPN, CDR2 SVGIG (reference sequence). The CDR3 is 11 amino acids. Trimming took 2 bases from V and 5 from J, leaving 3 bases between them.

The chain recombines TRBV30 with TRBJ1-4, with D unresolved. The receptor comes from a human donor who received a COVID-19 vaccine. Specimen: CD4+ T cells from PBMCs cultured with HCoV-NL63 spike peptides, collected after COVID-19 vaccination. The CDR3 protein is CAWSRNEKLFF. DNA of the CDR3: TGTGCCTGGAGTCGGAATGAAAAACTGTTTTTT.